What follows are 9 T cell receptor beta chains derived from one specimen sequenced in a study of T cells in Graves' hyperthyroidism and ophthalmopathy. RNA transcripts yielded amplified TCR beta CDR3 regions. Researchers ran a first-round RT-PCR on the TCR CDR3 using the HTBI primer set. One entry per CDR3 protein results from TCRdb running MiXCR on the multiplex PCR reads. The top ten hold more than 60% of the sample, which has under 400,000 distinct CDR3 sequences, 20% to 30% seen once. The source material was blood. The source is a man aged 50-59 years with Graves' hyperthyroidism.

This clonotype has just a few counts. This sequence joins TRBV28 and TRBJ2-1; no reliable D call. The CDR3 is made up of 15 amino acids. Germline CDR1 MDHEN, CDR2 SYDVKM. V lost 6 bases, J lost 0 bases, and 12 bases lay in between. CDR3 protein: CASSPRFNSYNEQFF. In DNA form, the CDR3 reads TGTGCCAGCAGCCCGAGGTTTAACTCCTACAATGAGCAGTTCTTC.

Notes on this clonotype: A read error may produce the germline difference seen at one junction end. V gene TRBV18 combines with J gene TRBJ2-7, with D perhaps matching TRBD1 (6 bases). In germline, CDR1 is KGHSH, CDR2 LQKENI. This CDR3 contains 13 residues. The CDR3 region has the DNA TGTGCCAGCTCGCCACAGGGTTACGGCGAGCAGTACTTC. Its protein product is CASSPQGYGEQYF. Filled out from reference TRBV18 and TRBJ2-7, the complete variable domain reads NAGVMQNPRHLVRRRGQEARLRCSPMKGHSHVYWYRQLPEEGLKFMVYLQKENIIDESGMPKERFSAEFPKEGPSILRIQQVVRGDSAAYFCASSPQGYGEQYFGPGTRLTVT.

The chain recombines TRBV7-3 with TRBJ1-2; D gene uncertain. The CDR3 loop spans 13 amino acids. Germline V gene sequence: CDR1 SGHTA, CDR2 FQGTGA. Trimming stripped 7 bases from V and 4 bases from J, with 13 bases between. CDR3 sequence: CASTAGGGYGYTF. The CDR3 DNA is TGTGCCAGCACCGCCGGAGGTGGCTATGGCTACACCTTC.

Worth noting for this clonotype: A read error may produce the germline difference seen at one junction end. This chain connects TRBV7-3 to TRBJ2-1; D remains ambiguous. Germline V gives CDR1 SGHTA, CDR2 FQGTGA. The CDR3 is 14 amino acids. In DNA, the CDR3 is TGCGCCAGCAGCCAAGACGAGTGGGATACGACGCAGTTCTTC. This codes for CASSQDEWDTTQFF. Full variable domain (rest looked up from reference TRBV7-3 and TRBJ2-1): GAGVSQTPSNKVTEKGKYVELRCDPISGHTALYWYRQSLGQGPEFLIYFQGTGAADDSGLPNDRFFAVRPEGSVSTLKIQRTERGDSAVYLCASSQDEWDTTQFFGPGTRLTVL.

This clonotype showed up just a few times. V is TRBV5-1 and J is TRBJ2-1; 14 bases agree with TRBD2. The CDR3 runs 19 residues. J was trimmed by 4 bases and V by 2 bases; bases with no gene match: 11. Germline V lookup: CDR1 SGHRS, CDR2 YFSETQ. CDR3 in amino acids: CASSLSGTSGRLFYNEQFF. CDR3 nucleotides: TGCGCCAGCAGCTTATCTGGGACTAGCGGGAGATTATTTTACAATGAGCAGTTCTTC.

Worth noting for this clonotype: A much larger clone lies a single base off, so this may be a read error. V gene TRBV7-2 combines with J gene TRBJ2-2, with D unclear. Trimming shortened V by 2 bases and J by 2 bases, and 12 bases separated the two germline ends. Germline CDR1 SGHTA, CDR2 FQGNSA. This CDR3 has 16 residues. The chain's CDR3 is CASSLWISSNTGELFF. CDR3 in DNA: TGTGCCAGCAGCTTATGGATAAGCAGTAACACCGGGGAGCTGTTTTTT.

This clonotype occurred a few times. The chain joins TRBV7-9 to TRBJ2-3; a possible D gene is TRBD2 (6 bases). The CDR3 is 14 amino acids. The germline V gene has CDR1 SEHNR and CDR2 FQNEAQ (reference sequence). Trimming left V 7 bases short and J 2 bases short, with 13 bases between. CDR3 coding DNA: TGTGCCAGCACAGGACGGACTAACACAGATACGCAGTATTTT. It yields the protein CASTGRTNTDTQYF.

This chain uses TRBV20-1 with TRBJ1-6, with D unresolved. Deletions cut 3 bases from V and 0 bases from J, with 9 bases between. The germline gives CDR1 DFQATT, CDR2 SNEGSKA (reference sequence). This CDR3 spans 15 amino acids. The CDR3 is CSASEGASYNSPLHF. The CDR3 DNA follows: TGCAGTGCTAGTGAGGGCGCCTCCTATAATTCACCCCTCCACTTT.

The table lists this clonotype with a few counts. The J gene is TRBJ1-5, the V gene TRBV12-3 or TRBV12-4; 7 positions agree with TRBD1. The CDR3 length is 15 residues. With V trimmed by 5 bases and J by 0 bases, 4 bases remained unmatched. CDR3 amino acids: CASSPGGFSNQPQHF. CDR3 in DNA: TGTGCCAGCAGTCCAGGGGGTTTTAGCAATCAGCCCCAGCATTTT.